This entry lists 32 T cell receptor beta chains sequenced from one sample in a study of blood T cell repertoires in COVID-19. Assay used: immunoSEQ multiplex PCR; TCRdb lists only in-frame clones, some missing. The data show 200,000 to 250,000 clones, roughly 90% seen once. The sample comprised peripheral blood. Source of these receptors: a man in his 60s who had recovered from COVID-19.

The chain recombines TRBV5-6 with TRBJ2-7; 7 nucleotides align to TRBD1. Trimming removed 3 bases from V and 2 bases from J; junction bases left unmatched: 8. The CDR3 length is 15 residues. In germline, CDR1 is SGHDT, CDR2 YYEEEE. CDR3 region: CASSSPRQGAYEQYF. The CDR3 nucleotides read TGTGCCAGCAGCTCGCCCCGACAGGGTGCCTACGAGCAGTACTTC. Together with reference TRBV5-6 and TRBJ2-7, the CDR3 gives the full variable domain: DAGVTQSPTHLIKTRGQQVTLRCSPKSGHDTVSWYQQALGQGPQFIFQYYEEEERQRGNFPDRFSGHQFPNYSSELNVNALLLGDSALYLCASSSPRQGAYEQYFGPGTRLTVT.

The DNA for the CDR3 is TGTGCCAGCTCACCGCAACGGGGTGGAACTGAAGCTTTCTTT. Protein sequence: CASSPQRGGTEAFF. The chain uses TRBV18 and TRBJ1-1, with D hard to call. Looked up from germline, CDR1 is KGHSH and CDR2 is LQKENI. The V end was cut by 3 bases, the J end by 5 bases, with 13 bases between. The length of the CDR3 is 14 residues.

This clone appeared once. This chain uses TRBV27 with TRBJ2-1; D may be TRBD2 (6 bases). The CDR3 covers 15 residues. V was cut by 2 bases and J by 6 bases, with 14 bases left in between. Per the germline V gene, CDR1 is MNHEY and CDR2 is SMNVEV (reference sequence). DNA of the CDR3: TGTGCCAGCAGTTTAAAGACTAGAGGGGTCAATGAGCAGTTCTTC. Amino acids: CASSLKTRGVNEQFF.

The chain is built from TRBV19 and TRBJ2-3; 8 nucleotides align to TRBD2. The CDR3 covers 15 residues. CDR1 and CDR2 (germline): LNHDA, SQIVND (reference sequence). V trimming: 4 bases; J trimming: 2 bases; junction bases outside the gene matches: 5. CDR3 protein: CASSKSGGPTDTQYF. For the CDR3, the DNA is TGTGCCAGTAGTAAGAGCGGGGGCCCCACAGATACGCAGTATTTT.

The chain couples TRBV27 to TRBJ1-2; TRBD1 matches 7 bases. Unmatched junction bases numbered 6, after V lost 3 bases and J lost 8 bases. Germline V gene lookup returns CDR1 MNHEY and CDR2 SMNVEV (reference sequence). The CDR3 spans 13 residues. CDR3 loop: CASSLNRGGGYTF. The CDR3 DNA reads TGTGCCAGCAGTTTGAACAGGGGAGGAGGCTACACCTTC.

J is TRBJ2-3 and V is TRBV20-1, with D hard to call. Germline assignment: CDR1 DFQATT and CDR2 SNEGSKA (reference sequence). The CDR3 has 10 residues. The CDR3 bases are TGCAGCCCGAGAGCAGATACGCAGTATTTT. It codes for CSPRADTQYF.

This chain uses TRBV7-9 with TRBJ2-1; the match to TRBD1 covers 8 bases. The V and J ends lost 3 bases and 5 bases, in that order; junction bases with no gene match: 6. CDR1 and CDR2 (germline): SEHNR, FQNEAQ (reference sequence). This CDR3 is 15 amino acids long. CDR3 sequence: CASSFMTGVNNEQFF. CDR3 nucleotide sequence: TGTGCCAGCAGCTTTATGACAGGGGTGAACAATGAGCAGTTCTTC. Full variable domain (remainder filled in from reference TRBV7-9 and TRBJ2-1): DTGVSQNPRHKITKRGQNVTFRCDPISEHNRLYWYRQTLGQGPEFLTYFQNEAQLEKSRLLSDRFSAERPKGSFSTLEIQRTEQGDSAMYLCASSFMTGVNNEQFFGPGTRLTVL.

This clone was recorded only once. The gene calls are TRBV9 and TRBJ2-5, with D possibly matching TRBD1 (5 bases). This CDR3 has 16 amino acids. Trimming pared 0 bases from V and 2 bases from J, leaving 14 bases between. Germline CDR1 and CDR2: SGDLS and YYNGEE. CDR3 sequence reads: CASSVGSGRGQETQYF. DNA of the CDR3: TGTGCCAGCAGCGTAGGGTCAGGGCGCGGACAAGAGACCCAGTACTTC.

V usage is TRBV20-1 and J usage is TRBJ2-7; D is unclear. Trimming stripped 6 bases from V and 5 bases from J, with 11 bases between. CDR1 and CDR2 from the germline V gene are DFQATT and SNEGSKA (reference sequence). The CDR3 is made up of 11 amino acids. CDR3 residues: CSAVARNEQYF. The CDR3 coding sequence is TGCAGTGCGGTAGCTCGTAACGAGCAGTACTTC.

This clone was counted between two and nine times. J is TRBJ1-6 and V is TRBV28; D might be TRBD1 (5 bases). This CDR3 spans 17 amino acids. V was pared by 5 bases and J by 2 bases, with 16 bases between. Per germline, CDR1 MDHEN and CDR2 SYDVKM. The CDR3 DNA sequence: TGTGCCAGCAGTACAACCAGGGCGGGGCCCTATAATTCACCCCTCCACTTT. It translates to CASSTTRAGPYNSPLHF. The entire variable domain, with the rest obtained from reference TRBV28 and TRBJ1-6, is as follows: DVKVTQSSRYLVKRTGEKVFLECVQDMDHENMFWYRQDPGLGLRLIYFSYDVKMKEKGDIPEGYSVSREKKERFSLILESASTNQTSMYLCASSTTRAGPYNSPLHFGNGTRLTVT.

The J gene is TRBJ2-5, the V gene TRBV7-3, with D unclear. CDR1 is SGHTA, CDR2 FQGTGA, per germline. V lost 1 base and J lost 3, with 6 bases in between. CDR3 size: 13 residues. CDR3 nucleotides: TGTGCCAGCAGCTTAAACAGAGAAGAGACCCAGTACTTC. Protein sequence: CASSLNREETQYF.

J is TRBJ2-1 and V is TRBV4-2, with 9 nucleotides matching TRBD2. Germline V gene data show CDR1 as LGHNA and CDR2 as YNFKEQ. This CDR3 is 16 amino acids long. V shed 0 bases, J shed 6 bases, and the junction held 6 bases outside the gene matches. The CDR3 sequence: CASSQDGAGGRNEQFF. In DNA, the CDR3 is TGTGCCAGCAGCCAAGATGGAGCGGGAGGACGCAATGAGCAGTTCTTC.

The rearrangement joins TRBV3-1 (or the pseudogene TRBV3-2) to TRBJ1-2, with D perhaps matching TRBD1 (5 bases). V was cut by 1 base and J by 4 bases, with 16 bases left in between. Germline loops: CDR1 LGHDT, CDR2 YNNKEL (reference sequence). The CDR3 contains 16 residues. The CDR3 loop reads CASSQGRGKLGYGYTF. The DNA of the CDR3 is TGTGCCAGCAGCCAAGGTCGGGGGAAGCTTGGCTATGGCTACACCTTC.

This chain connects TRBV10-3 to TRBJ2-3, with 12 bases identical to TRBD2. V lost 8 bases to trimming and J lost 4 bases; unmatched junction nucleotides: 7. This CDR3 is 15 amino acids long. Germline loops: CDR1 ENHRY, CDR2 SYGVKD. The CDR3 DNA follows: TGTGCCATCGGGTTGGGACTAGCGGGCCCAGATACGCAGTATTTT. This sequence encodes CAIGLGLAGPDTQYF.

This rearrangement joins TRBV21-1 to TRBJ1-2; whether TRBD1, the table's D call, matches the DNA was not checked. TRBV21-1 is labeled a pseudogene. This CDR3 region has 12 residues. CDR3 DNA: TGTGCCAGCAGCAGGACAGGGCATGGCTACACCTTC. Translated: CASSRTGHGYTF.

The gene calls are TRBV7-3 and TRBJ2-3; perhaps TRBD1 as D (6 bases). Trimming shortened V by 5 bases and J by 4 bases, and 10 bases separated the two germline ends. The CDR3 covers 13 residues. The germline V gene has CDR1 SGHTA and CDR2 FQGTGA. CDR3 amino acids: CASSPTGSDTQYF. Here the CDR3 DNA reads TGTGCCAGCAGCCCCACAGGGTCAGATACGCAGTATTTT.

The chain is built from TRBV3-1 (or the pseudogene TRBV3-2) and TRBJ1-1; 7 nucleotides align to TRBD1. The CDR3 totals 14 residues. Losses at the gene ends were 5 bases for V and 5 bases for J; bases not matched to a gene: 8. Germline V gene data show CDR1 as LGHDT and CDR2 as YNNKEL (reference sequence). CDR3 coding DNA: TGTGCCAGCAGCTCCCGGGACAGATTGACTGAAGCTTTCTTT. This translates into CASSSRDRLTEAFF.

This chain links TRBV27 with TRBJ1-1, with 7 bases matching TRBD1. The CDR3 sequence is 15 residues long. The ends lost 6 bases at V and 2 bases at J; junction bases unmatched: 9. Per the germline V gene, CDR1 is MNHEY and CDR2 is SMNVEV (reference sequence). In nucleotides, the CDR3 is TGTGCCAGCAGGCGACGACAGGGAGACAACACTGAAGCTTTCTTT. Protein: CASRRRQGDNTEAFF.

This chain joins TRBV19 and TRBJ1-6; weak D call: TRBD1 (6 bases). The V end lost 8 bases, the J end lost 7 bases, and 9 bases lay between the germline ends. Germline CDR1 and CDR2: LNHDA and SQIVND (reference sequence). This CDR3 comprises 12 residues. The CDR3 loop is CASGQRNSPLHF. The CDR3 bases are TGTGCCAGTGGACAGAGGAATTCACCCCTCCACTTT.

This chain links TRBV28 with TRBJ1-1; D gene ambiguous. CDR1 and CDR2 (germline): MDHEN, SYDVKM. The CDR3 is made up of 11 amino acids. V was clipped by 8 bases and J by 10 bases, with 14 bases between them. CDR3 amino acids: CASQLESVAFF. The DNA for the CDR3 is TGTGCCAGCCAACTCGAAAGCGTAGCTTTCTTT.

The chain combines TRBV2 with TRBJ1-3, with D tentatively TRBD1 (5 bases). This CDR3 is 14 amino acids long. Between the trimmed V and J ends, which lost 7 bases and 0 bases, there was a span of 10 bases. Germline V gene sequence: CDR1 SNHLY, CDR2 FYNNEI. This chain's CDR3 is CASIYRISGNTIYF. The CDR3 DNA reads TGTGCCAGCATCTACAGGATCTCTGGAAACACCATATATTTT.

This clone was seen a single time. The chain uses TRBV7-8 and TRBJ1-2, with D possibly being TRBD1 (5 bases). This CDR3 is 13 amino acids long. V was cut by 3 bases and J by 1 base, with 6 bases left in between. Germline V gene lookup returns CDR1 SGHVS and CDR2 FQNEAQ. The CDR3 is CASSFRGNYGYTF. CDR3 sequence (DNA): TGTGCCAGCAGCTTTAGGGGTAACTATGGCTACACCTTC.

The gene calls are TRBV7-3 and TRBJ2-1; 9 positions agree with TRBD2. Germline V CDR1 and CDR2: SGHTA, FQGTGA. J lost 2 bases, V lost 5 bases, and 16 bases had no gene match. The CDR3 consists of 19 residues. The CDR3 region is CASSPRGSGSLSTYNEQFF. The CDR3 DNA sequence: TGTGCCAGCAGCCCCAGGGGTAGCGGGAGCCTGAGCACCTACAATGAGCAGTTCTTC.

The V gene is TRBV19, the J gene TRBJ1-4; D is uncertain. The CDR3 contains 15 residues. V was pared by 3 bases and J by 0 bases, with 8 bases between. Germline V CDR1 and CDR2: LNHDA, SQIVND (reference sequence). CDR3 nucleotides: TGTGCCAGTAGTATTTTTTCTGCAACTAATGAAAAACTGTTTTTT. Protein sequence: CASSIFSATNEKLFF.

The chain uses TRBV30 and TRBJ1-2; 8 nucleotides agree with TRBD1. From germline, CDR1 is GTSNPN and CDR2 SVGIG (reference sequence). CDR3 length: 13 amino acids. The CDR3 DNA follows: TGTGCTTGTACACAGGGGGCTAACTATGGCTACACCTTC. It yields the protein CACTQGANYGYTF.

The chain uses TRBV15 and TRBJ2-3, with D possibly TRBD2 on 5 matching bases. Germline CDR1 and CDR2: LNHNV and YYDKDF (reference sequence). V lost 4 bases to trimming and J lost 0 bases, with 8 bases between them. CDR3 size: 14 residues. In nucleotides, the CDR3 is TGTGCCACCAGCAACCCGGGGAGCACAGATACGCAGTATTTT. This gives the protein CATSNPGSTDTQYF.

CDR3 sequence: CASSLTVNYGYTF. As DNA, the CDR3 is TGTGCCAGCAGCTTGACAGTGAACTATGGCTACACCTTC. This rearrangement joins TRBV3-1 (or the pseudogene TRBV3-2) to TRBJ1-2; a possible D gene is TRBD1 (5 bases). CDR3 size: 13 residues. V was trimmed by 5 bases and J by 2 bases, leaving 9 bases between them. Germline V gene data show CDR1 as LGHDT and CDR2 as YNNKEL (reference sequence).

The CDR3 sequence: CASSLGPGSSYNEQFF. CDR3 in DNA: TGTGCCAGCAGCTTAGGGCCGGGGAGCTCCTACAATGAGCAGTTCTTC. The V call is TRBV11-3, the J call TRBJ2-1, with TRBD2 as a possible D gene (5 bases). From germline, CDR1 is SGHNT and CDR2 YENEEA. The V and J ends lost 1 base and 0 bases respectively, with 10 bases between them. CDR3 length: 16 amino acids.

The chain couples TRBV5-4 to TRBJ1-2; 8 bases are a match to TRBD1. There are 15 residues in the CDR3. V was pared by 1 base and J by 4 bases, with 6 bases of the junction left unmatched. Germline CDR1 reads SGHNT; CDR2 reads YYREEE (reference sequence). The CDR3 spells CASSLRAGGGYGYTF. CDR3 in DNA: TGTGCCAGCAGCTTGCGGGCAGGGGGCGGCTATGGCTACACCTTC.

The chain recombines TRBV7-3 with TRBJ2-7; 9 bases align to TRBD1. Germline V lookup: CDR1 SGHTA, CDR2 FQGTGA. The CDR3 is 21 amino acids. Trimming cost V 2 bases and J 3 bases; bases outside gene matches: 23. CDR3 DNA: TGTGCCAGCAGCTTATCCCCGGGACAGGGCAATAGGTACTACTACTACTACGAGCAGTACTTC. This sequence encodes CASSLSPGQGNRYYYYYEQYF.

The chain couples TRBV21-1 to TRBJ1-5; the table's D call, TRBD1, was not checked against the DNA. TRBV21-1 is a pseudogene locus. CDR3 length: 18 residues. The CDR3 DNA reads TGTGCCAGCAGCAAGATTCTACAGGGGAACTATAGCAATCAGCCCCAGCATTTT. Its translation: CASSKILQGNYSNQPQHF.

This chain links TRBV12-3 or TRBV12-4 with TRBJ2-7, with 7 nucleotides matching TRBD1. The CDR3 contains 13 residues. The V segment lost 6 bases and the J segment 1 base; nucleotides outside the gene matches: 3. CDR3 sequence reads: CASRTTGSYEQYF. In DNA form, the CDR3 reads TGTGCCAGCAGGACGACAGGGTCCTACGAGCAGTACTTC.